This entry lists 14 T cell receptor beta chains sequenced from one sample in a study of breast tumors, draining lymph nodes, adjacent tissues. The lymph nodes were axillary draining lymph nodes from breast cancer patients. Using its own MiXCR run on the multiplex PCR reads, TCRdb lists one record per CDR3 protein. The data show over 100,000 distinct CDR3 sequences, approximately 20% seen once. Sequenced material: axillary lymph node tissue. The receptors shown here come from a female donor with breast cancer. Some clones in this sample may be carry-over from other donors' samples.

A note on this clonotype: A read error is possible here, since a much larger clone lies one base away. The CDR3 is CASSQDRSGSFFYDEQFF. The DNA of the CDR3 is TGCGCCAGCAGCCAAGATAGGAGCGGGAGTTTTTTCTACGATGAGCAGTTCTTC. This sequence joins TRBV4-1 and TRBJ2-1; 8 bases align to TRBD2. In germline, CDR1 is MGHRA, CDR2 YSYEKL. CDR3 length: 18 amino acids.

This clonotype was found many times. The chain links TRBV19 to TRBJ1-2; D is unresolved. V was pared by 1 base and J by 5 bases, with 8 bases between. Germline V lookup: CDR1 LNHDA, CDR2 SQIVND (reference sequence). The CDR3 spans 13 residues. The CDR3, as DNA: TGTGCCAGTAGTATAGGAGTGTCTTATGGCTACACCTTC. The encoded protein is CASSIGVSYGYTF.

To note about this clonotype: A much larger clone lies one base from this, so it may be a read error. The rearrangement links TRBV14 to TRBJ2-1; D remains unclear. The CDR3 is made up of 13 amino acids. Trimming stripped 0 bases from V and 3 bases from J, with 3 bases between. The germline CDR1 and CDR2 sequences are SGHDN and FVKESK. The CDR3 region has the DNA TGTGCCAGCAGCCAAGACAGCTACAATGAGCAGTTCTTC. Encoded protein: CASSQDSYNEQFF.

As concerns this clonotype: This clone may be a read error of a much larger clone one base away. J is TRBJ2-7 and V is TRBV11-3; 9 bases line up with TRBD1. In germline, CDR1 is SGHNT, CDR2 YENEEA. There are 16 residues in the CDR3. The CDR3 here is CASRQTGGRSSYERYF. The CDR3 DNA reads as TGTGCCAGCAGACAGACAGGGGGGCGTAGCTCCTACGAGCGGTACTTC.

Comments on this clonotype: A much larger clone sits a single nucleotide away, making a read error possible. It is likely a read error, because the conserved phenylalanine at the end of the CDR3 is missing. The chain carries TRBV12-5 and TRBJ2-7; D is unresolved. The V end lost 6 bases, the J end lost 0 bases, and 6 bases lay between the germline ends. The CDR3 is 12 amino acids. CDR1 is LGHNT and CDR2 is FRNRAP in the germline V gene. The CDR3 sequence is CASGPTSYEQYL. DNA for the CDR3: TGTGCTAGTGGCCCGACCTCCTACGAGCAGTACCTC.

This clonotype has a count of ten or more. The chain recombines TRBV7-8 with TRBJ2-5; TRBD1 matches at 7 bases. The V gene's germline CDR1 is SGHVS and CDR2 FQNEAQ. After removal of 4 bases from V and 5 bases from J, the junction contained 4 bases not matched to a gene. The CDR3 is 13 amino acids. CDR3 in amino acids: CASSSDRVETQYF. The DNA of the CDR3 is TGTGCCAGCAGCTCCGACAGGGTGGAGACCCAGTACTTC.

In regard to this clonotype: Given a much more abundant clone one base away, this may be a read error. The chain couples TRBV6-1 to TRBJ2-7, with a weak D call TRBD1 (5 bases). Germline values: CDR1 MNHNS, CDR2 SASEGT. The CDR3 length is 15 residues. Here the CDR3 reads CASGEEPGLSYEQYF. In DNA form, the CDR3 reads TGTGCCAGCGGTGAAGAGCCAGGGCTGTCCTACGAGCAGTACTTC.

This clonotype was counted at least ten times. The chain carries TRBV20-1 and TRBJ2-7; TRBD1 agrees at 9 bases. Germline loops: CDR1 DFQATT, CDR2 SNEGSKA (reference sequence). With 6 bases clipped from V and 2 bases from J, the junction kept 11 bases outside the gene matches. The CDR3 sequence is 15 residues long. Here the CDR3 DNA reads TGCAGTGCCCACCCCGGACAGGGGCCCACCTACGAGCAGTACTTC. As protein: CSAHPGQGPTYEQYF.

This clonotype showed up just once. CDR3: CSVSEETQYF. In DNA, the CDR3 is TGCAGCGTTAGTGAAGAGACCCAGTACTTC. The gene calls are TRBV29-1 and TRBJ2-5, with D uncertain. Trimming shortened V by 5 bases and J by 3 bases, and 4 bases separated the two germline ends. Germline V gene sequence: CDR1 SQVTM, CDR2 ANQGSEA. The CDR3 length is 10 residues.

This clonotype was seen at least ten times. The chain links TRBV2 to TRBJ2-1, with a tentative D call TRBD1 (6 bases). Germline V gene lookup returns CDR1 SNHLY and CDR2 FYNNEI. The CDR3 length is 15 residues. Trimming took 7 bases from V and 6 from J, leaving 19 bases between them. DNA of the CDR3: TGTGCCAGCACGGGACCTTTTCAGGGGAGCAATGAGCAGTTCTTC. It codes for CASTGPFQGSNEQFF.

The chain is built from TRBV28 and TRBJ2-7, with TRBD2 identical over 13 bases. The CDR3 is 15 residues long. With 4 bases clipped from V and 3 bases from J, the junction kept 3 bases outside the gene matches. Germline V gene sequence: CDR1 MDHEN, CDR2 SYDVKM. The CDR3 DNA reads TGTGCCAGCAGTTGGACTAGCGGGAGAGTCTACGAGCAGTACTTC. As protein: CASSWTSGRVYEQYF.

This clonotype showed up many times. In nucleotides, the CDR3 is TGTGCCAGCAGCGAGTCGGCTAGCGGGCTCTACGAGCAGTACTTC. This sequence encodes CASSESASGLYEQYF. This chain links TRBV7-2 with TRBJ2-7; 8 nucleotides agree with TRBD2. The CDR3 is 15 amino acids. Germline loops: CDR1 SGHTA, CDR2 FQGNSA. With V trimmed by 5 bases and J by 3 bases, 9 bases remained unmatched.

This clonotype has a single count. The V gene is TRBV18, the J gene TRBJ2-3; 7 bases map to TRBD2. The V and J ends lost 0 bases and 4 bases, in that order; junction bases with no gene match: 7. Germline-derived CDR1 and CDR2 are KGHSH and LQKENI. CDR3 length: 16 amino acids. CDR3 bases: TGTGCCAGCTCACCACCCGGAGGGAGGGACCCAGATACGCAGTATTTT. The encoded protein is CASSPPGGRDPDTQYF.

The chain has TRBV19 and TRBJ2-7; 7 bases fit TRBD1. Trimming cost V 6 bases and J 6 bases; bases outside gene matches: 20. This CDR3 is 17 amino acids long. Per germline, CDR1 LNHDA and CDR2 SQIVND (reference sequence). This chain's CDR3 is CASSPRQGPAVGIEQYF. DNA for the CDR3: TGTGCCAGTAGCCCGAGACAGGGACCTGCCGTAGGGATCGAGCAGTACTTC.